This T cell receptor beta chain stems from a study of T-cell reconstitution after alpha-beta-depleted transplantation in children. The CDR3 sequence is 15 residues long. The germline gives CDR1 SGHTA, CDR2 FQGNSA. V was pared by 3 bases and J by 2 bases, with 11 bases between. As concerns this clonotype: No antigen is known for it. This may stem from a read error, because a much larger clone lies one nucleotide away.

Unique molecular identifiers were used to barcode this TCRbeta library. TCRdb reanalysed the PCR reads using MiXCR and keeps one entry per CDR3 protein. The data contain 70,000 or so distinct CDR3 sequences, 11% of them singletons. General observations from the study: Most T-cell counts and diversity one year after the transplant came from T cells that were newly produced. Surviving recipient T cells and thymic progenitors underlay high day-60 TCRbeta diversity in some patients. About two months after transplant, alpha-beta T cells reportedly came from several hundred expanded graft clones.

The sequence derives from a boy between 10 and 17 years old with acute myeloid leukemia, due to receive a stem cell transplant. The chain is built from TRBV7-2 and TRBJ2-1; no reliable D call. The material was PBMCs, obtained before TCRalphabeta/CD19-depleted stem cell transplant. The CDR3 nucleotides read TGTGCCAGCAGCTTTACGATCGGGCCCTACAATGAGCAGTTCTTC. As protein: CASSFTIGPYNEQFF.